These T cell receptor beta chains were read from a single sample in a study of cytomegalovirus exposure and HLA in healthy donors. TCRdb's copy holds only in-frame clones and misses some; the assay was immunoSEQ multiplex PCR. There are approximately 160,000 clones in the sample; just under 80% occur only once, and approximately 6.8% lies in the top ten. What was sequenced was PBMCs. These receptors all stem from a middle-aged woman in good health and CMV-seropositive. Both conserved end residues are part of each CDR3. D genes are given only for firm matches. Only part of the rows carry a size: once, few, many, or a class if the clone is expanded.

>TRBJ2-7|.|TRBV5-1|TRBD2
TGCGCCAGCAGCTTGGTAGGCGGGGGGAGATACGAGCAGTACTTC
CASSLVGGGRYEQYF
>TRBJ2-3|.|TRBV7-2|TRBD2
TGTGCCAGCAGCCCAAACCGGAGCGGGGGGGCGAGATGGGCAGATACGCAGTATTTT
CASSPNRSGGARWADTQYF
>TRBJ2-4|.|TRBV30|TRBD2
TGTGCCTGGAAGTCGGGGGGGAACATTCAGTACTTC
CAWKSGGNIQYF
>TRBJ2-3|.|TRBV6-5|.
TGTGCCAGCAGTTACAAGGGGGAAACAGATACGCAGTATTTT
CASSYKGETDTQYF
>TRBJ2-7|.|TRBV7-2|TRBD1
TGTGCCAGCAGCTTAGTTCCACAGGGGCAAGCCTACGAGCAGTACTTC
CASSLVPQGQAYEQYF
>TRBJ1-4|.|TRBV7-8|.
TGTGCCAGCAGCTCCCTTTCAGGGCTATCAACTAATGAAAAACTGTTTTTT
CASSSLSGLSTNEKLFF
>TRBJ1-5|.|TRBV5-1|.
TGCGCCAGCAGCTTGGATCCGGGAAATCAGCCCCAGCATTTT
CASSLDPGNQPQHF
>TRBJ2-5|.|TRBV18|TRBD2
TGTGCCAGCTCACACCGACTAGCGGCTCTAGAAGGGACCCAGTACTTC
CASSHRLAALEGTQYF
>TRBJ1-4|.|TRBV7-9|.
TGTGCCAGCAGCTTAGGGTTCGAGGTTGCAACTAATGAAAAACTGTTTTTT
CASSLGFEVATNEKLFF
>TRBJ2-1|.|TRBV5-4|TRBD2
TGTGCCAGCAGCTGGGGAGGGCCCTCCTACAATGAGCAGTTCTTC
CASSWGGPSYNEQFF
>TRBJ2-1|.|TRBV7-7|TRBD2
TGTGCCAGCAGCTCTAGACTATTAGCGGGGGGGCCAGATGAGCAGTTCTTC
CASSSRLLAGGPDEQFF
>TRBJ2-2|.|TRBV5-1|TRBD2
TGCGCCAGCAGCTTCGGACTAGCAAAGATTGAGGCCGGGGAGCTGTTTTTT
CASSFGLAKIEAGELFF
>TRBJ1-2|.|TRBV2|.
TGTGCCACCCAGAACCTATCGGGCTATGGCTACACCTTC
CATQNLSGYGYTF
>TRBJ2-7|few|TRBV9|.
TGTGCCAGCAGCAGTCGACAGGATTACGAGCAGTACTTC
CASSSRQDYEQYF
>TRBJ1-5|.|TRBV6-6|.
TGTGCCAGCAGTCCTTCATCAGGGGATCGCAATCAGCCCCAGCATTTT
CASSPSSGDRNQPQHF
>TRBJ1-1|few|TRBV6-1|.
TGTGCCAGCAGTTCGCAGGGGAACACTGAAGCTTTCTTT
CASSSQGNTEAFF
>TRBJ1-2|.|TRBV6-6|.
TGTGCCAGCAAGGTTCCAGGGGAAAACTATGGCTACACCTTC
CASKVPGENYGYTF
>TRBJ1-2|.|TRBV5-1|TRBD1
TGCGCCAGCAGCCAGAACGCCGACAGGGGGGGACATGGCTACACCTTC
CASSQNADRGGHGYTF
>TRBJ1-5|.|TRBV28|.
TGTGCCAGCAGCCGGAGGATCCCCCAGCATTTT
CASSRRIPQHF
>TRBJ2-5|.|TRBV6-5|.
TGTGCCAGCAGTAACCAGCGGGCGCAAGAGACCCAGTACTTC
CASSNQRAQETQYF
>TRBJ2-5|few|TRBV19|.
TGTGCCAGTACCCCCGCGGGGTTCCAAGAGACCCAGTACTTC
CASTPAGFQETQYF
>TRBJ1-3|.|TRBV7-2|.
TGTGCCAGCAGAGCGGAGTTCGGCACCATATATTTT
CASRAEFGTIYF
>TRBJ1-2|.|TRBV10-3|TRBD1
TGTGCCATGTATGACAGGGGGTCCGACGGCTACACCTTC
CAMYDRGSDGYTF
>TRBJ2-3|.|TRBV6-5|.
TGTGCCAGCAGTCTAGACAGCACAGATACGCAGTATTTT
CASSLDSTDTQYF
>TRBJ2-1|.|TRBV19|.
TGTGCCAGTAGTATCCGGGGCTACAATGAGCAGTTCTTC
CASSIRGYNEQFF
>TRBJ2-5|.|TRBV30|TRBD2
TGTGCCTGGAGTGTATCGCGGGGGGGCCTTCCAGAGACCCAGTACTTC
CAWSVSRGGLPETQYF
>TRBJ1-5|few|TRBV19|TRBD1
TGTGCCAGTAGTGACACAGGGGCCCCCAATCAGCCCCAGCATTTT
CASSDTGAPNQPQHF
>TRBJ1-4|.|TRBV4-2|.
TGTGCCAGCAGCCAAGACGGGGTTAATGAAAAACTGTTTTTT
CASSQDGVNEKLFF
>TRBJ2-1|.|TRBV30|TRBD2
TGTGCCTGGATCCGACTAGCGGGGGGGAACAATGAGCAGTTCTTC
CAWIRLAGGNNEQFF
>TRBJ1-5|few|TRBV19|.
TGTGCCAGTAGTCTGGGCATCAATCAGCCCCAGCATTTT
CASSLGINQPQHF
>TRBJ1-3|.|TRBV29-1|.
TGCAGCGTTATCACGGGATCTGGAAACACCATATATTTT
CSVITGSGNTIYF
>TRBJ2-3|.|TRBV19|.
TGTGCCAGTAGTACGAGAAACACAGATACGCAGTATTTT
CASSTRNTDTQYF
>TRBJ2-2|.|TRBV5-1|.
TGCGCCAGCAGCTTGGTCCCCGGGTCCGACACCGGGGAGCTGTTTTTT
CASSLVPGSDTGELFF
>TRBJ1-1|once|TRBV30|.
TGTGCCTGGAACGGGGTGGCGAACACTGAAGCTTTCTTT
CAWNGVANTEAFF
>TRBJ2-5|.|TRBV4-2|TRBD2
TGTGCCAGCAGCCAAGAGCAACGGGGGGAAGAGACCCAGTACTTC
CASSQEQRGEETQYF
>TRBJ1-3|.|TRBV10-3|.
TGTGCCATCAGGGGGACTGCCTCTGGAAACACCATATATTTT
CAIRGTASGNTIYF
>TRBJ2-2|once|TRBV5-6|.
TGTGCCAGCAGCTTGGGTCAGTGGTCGAACACCGGGGAGCTGTTTTTT
CASSLGQWSNTGELFF
>TRBJ2-7|.|TRBV11-2|TRBD1
TGTGCCAGCAGCTTAAAGGGACAGGCGATCTCCTACGAGCAGTACTTC
CASSLKGQAISYEQYF
>TRBJ2-5|.|TRBV30|.
TGTGCCTGGAGTCCCGGGACACCGGCGACCCAGTACTTC
CAWSPGTPATQYF
>TRBJ2-1|.|TRBV5-1|.
TGCGCCAGCAAGACGATAGACAGCTCCTACAATGAGCAGTTCTTC
CASKTIDSSYNEQFF
>TRBJ2-5|.|TRBV6-1|TRBD2
TGTGCCAGCAGCGCAGGACTAGCGGGGATCGGAGAGCAGTACTTC
CASSAGLAGIGEQYF
>TRBJ2-7|.|TRBV18|TRBD1
TGTGCCAGCTCACCACAACAGGGGCCCGAGCAGTACTTC
CASSPQQGPEQYF
>TRBJ2-3|.|TRBV6-1|.
TGTGCCAGCAGGGGGGCTAACACACGAGATACGCAGTATTTT
CASRGANTRDTQYF
>TRBJ1-1|.|TRBV5-1|.
TGCGCCAGCAGCGTCGGGGGTGATCGGGAAGCTTTCTTT
CASSVGGDREAFF
>TRBJ2-5|.|TRBV27|TRBD2
TGTGCCAGCAGTTTTACTAGCGGTTATGGGACCCAGTACTTC
CASSFTSGYGTQYF
>TRBJ2-6|.|TRBV15|.
TGTGCCACCAGCAGAGTGGCCTCTGGGGCCAACGGCCTGACTTTC
CATSRVASGANGLTF
>TRBJ2-2|.|TRBV6-1|.
TGTGCCAGCAGTGAAGCCACACCCTACACCGGGGAGCTGTTTTTT
CASSEATPYTGELFF
>TRBJ2-2|.|TRBV29-1|.
TGCAGCGCTAGACGGGGTGGAACCGGGGAGCTGTTTTTT
CSARRGGTGELFF
>TRBJ1-2|few|TRBV10-3|TRBD1
TGTGCCATCAGCCGGGACAGGGAAGACTATGGCTACACCTTC
CAISRDREDYGYTF
>TRBJ1-4|.|TRBV2|.
TGTGCCAGCAGTGATCAGGGGCGAACTAATGAAAAACTGTTTTTT
CASSDQGRTNEKLFF
>TRBJ2-1|.|TRBV4-2|TRBD1
TGTGCCAGCAGCCTTGGGACAGGGATTCCCAATGAGCAGTTCTTC
CASSLGTGIPNEQFF
>TRBJ2-7|.|TRBV28|TRBD2
TGTGCCAGCAGTTTAGCCGCCGGTGGCGGGGGGGCTCTCGAGCAGTACTTC
CASSLAAGGGGALEQYF
>TRBJ1-2|.|TRBV7-2|.
TGTGCCAGCAGCTTAGGACAGGTCTATGGCTACACCTTC
CASSLGQVYGYTF